This T cell receptor beta chain was documented in a study of T cell changes during pregnancy in multiple sclerosis. TCRdb's copy holds only in-frame clones and misses some; the assay was immunoSEQ multiplex PCR. The data show tens of thousands of clones, around 90% seen once. This material consisted of CD4+ T cells from peripheral blood mononuclear cells, taken before pregnancy. This clonotype was obtained from a female donor with multiple sclerosis, enrolled in a pregnancy study.

CDR3 region: CASSPLGTQYF. Written as DNA, the CDR3 is TGTGCCAGCAGCCCCCTAGGTACCCAGTACTTC. The chain links TRBV5-8 to TRBJ2-5, with D uncertain. Germline V CDR1 and CDR2: SGHTS, YDEGEE. Trimming removed 4 bases at V and 8 bases at J, with 9 bases between. This CDR3 has 11 residues.